This T cell receptor beta chain comes out of a study of beta chain features in type 1 diabetes. Study background: All samples combined gave about 100 million sorted cells for examination.

cDNA synthesis used the whole RNA isolate, giving expressed TCRB sequences. Produced via immunoSEQ multiplex PCR; TCRdb's table is partial and in-frame only. The sample includes roughly 240,000 clones, 13% to 15% of them seen just once. The germline V gene encodes CDR1 SGHVS and CDR2 FNYEAQ. CDR3 length: 12 residues. Trimming took off 7 bases at V and 6 bases at J, with 13 bases between the two ends. Sequenced sample: naive CD4+ T cells from blood. The chain is built from TRBV7-6 and TRBJ2-7; the D gene is possibly TRBD1 (5 bases). This receptor was identified in a woman aged 40 to 55 in good health. The CDR3 loop is CASMGWGFEQYF. Here the CDR3 DNA reads TGTGCCAGCATGGGATGGGGCTTCGAGCAGTACTTC.